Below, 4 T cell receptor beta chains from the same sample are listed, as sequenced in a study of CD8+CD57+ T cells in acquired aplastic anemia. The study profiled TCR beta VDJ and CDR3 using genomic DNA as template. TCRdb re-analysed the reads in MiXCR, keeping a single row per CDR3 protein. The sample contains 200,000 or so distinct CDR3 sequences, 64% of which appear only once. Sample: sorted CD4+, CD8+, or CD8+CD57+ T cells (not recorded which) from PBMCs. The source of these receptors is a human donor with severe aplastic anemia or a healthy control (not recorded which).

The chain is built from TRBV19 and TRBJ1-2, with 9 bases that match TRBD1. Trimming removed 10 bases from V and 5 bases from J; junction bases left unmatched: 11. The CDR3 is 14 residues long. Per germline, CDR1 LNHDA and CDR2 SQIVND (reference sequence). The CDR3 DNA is TGTGCCACCGCACAGGACGGGACAGGGTATGGCTACACCTTC. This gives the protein CATAQDGTGYGYTF.

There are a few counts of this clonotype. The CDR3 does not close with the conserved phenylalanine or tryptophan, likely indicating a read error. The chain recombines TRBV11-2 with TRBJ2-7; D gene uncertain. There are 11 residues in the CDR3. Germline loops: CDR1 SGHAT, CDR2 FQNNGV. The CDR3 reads CAGSLVGEQYL. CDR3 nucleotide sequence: TGTGCCGGCAGCTTAGTAGGGGAGCAGTACCTC.

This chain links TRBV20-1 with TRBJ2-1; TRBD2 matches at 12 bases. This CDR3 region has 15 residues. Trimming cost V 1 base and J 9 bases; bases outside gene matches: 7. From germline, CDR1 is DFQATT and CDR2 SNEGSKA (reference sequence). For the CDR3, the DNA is TGCAGTGCTAGAGTGGCTAGCGGGAGGGCGGGTGAGCAGTTCTTC. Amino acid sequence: CSARVASGRAGEQFF.

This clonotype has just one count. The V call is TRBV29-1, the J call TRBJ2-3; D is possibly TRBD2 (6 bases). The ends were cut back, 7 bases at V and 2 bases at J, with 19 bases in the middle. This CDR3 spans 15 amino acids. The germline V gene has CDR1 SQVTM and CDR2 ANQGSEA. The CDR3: CSAEAGSGITDTQYF. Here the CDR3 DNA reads TGCAGCGCTGAGGCTGGTAGCGGAATCACAGATACGCAGTATTTT.